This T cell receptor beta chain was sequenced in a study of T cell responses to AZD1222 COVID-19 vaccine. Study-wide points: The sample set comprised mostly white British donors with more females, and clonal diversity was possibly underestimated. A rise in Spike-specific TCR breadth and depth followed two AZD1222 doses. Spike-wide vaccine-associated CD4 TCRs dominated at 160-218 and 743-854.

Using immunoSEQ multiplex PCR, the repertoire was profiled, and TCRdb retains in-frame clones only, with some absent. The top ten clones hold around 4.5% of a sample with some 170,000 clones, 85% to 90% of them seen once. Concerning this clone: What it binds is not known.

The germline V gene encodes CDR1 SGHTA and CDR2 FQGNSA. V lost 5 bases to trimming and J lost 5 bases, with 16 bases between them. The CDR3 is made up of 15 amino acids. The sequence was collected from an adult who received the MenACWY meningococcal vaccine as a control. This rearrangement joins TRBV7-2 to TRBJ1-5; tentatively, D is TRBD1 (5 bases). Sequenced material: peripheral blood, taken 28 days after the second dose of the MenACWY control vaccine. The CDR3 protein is CASSPLRTGDQPQHF. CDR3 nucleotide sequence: TGTGCCAGCAGCCCACTCCGGACGGGGGATCAGCCCCAGCATTTT.